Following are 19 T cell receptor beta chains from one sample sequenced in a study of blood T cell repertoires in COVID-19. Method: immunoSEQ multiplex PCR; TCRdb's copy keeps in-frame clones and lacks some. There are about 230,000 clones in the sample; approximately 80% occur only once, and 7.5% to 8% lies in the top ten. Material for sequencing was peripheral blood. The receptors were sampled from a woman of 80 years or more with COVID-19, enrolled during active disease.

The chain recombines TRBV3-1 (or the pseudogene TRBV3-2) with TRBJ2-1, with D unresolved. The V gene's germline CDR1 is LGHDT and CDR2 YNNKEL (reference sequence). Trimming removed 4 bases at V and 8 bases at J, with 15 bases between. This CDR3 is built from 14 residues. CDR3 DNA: TGTGCCAGCAGCCCTTCTCCCGGAGTTCATGAGCAGTTCTTC. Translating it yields CASSPSPGVHEQFF.

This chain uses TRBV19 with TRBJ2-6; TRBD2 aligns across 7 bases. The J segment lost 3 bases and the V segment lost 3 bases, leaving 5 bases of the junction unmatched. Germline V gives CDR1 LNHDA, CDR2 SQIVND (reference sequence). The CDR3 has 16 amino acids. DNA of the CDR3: TGTGCCAGTAGTATTCGAGCGGGACTTGGGGCCAACGTCCTGACTTTC. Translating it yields CASSIRAGLGANVLTF.

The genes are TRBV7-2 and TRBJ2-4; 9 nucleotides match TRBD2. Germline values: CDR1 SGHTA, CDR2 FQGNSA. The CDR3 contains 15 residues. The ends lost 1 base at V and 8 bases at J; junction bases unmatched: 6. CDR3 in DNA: TGTGCCAGCAGCTTAGGTCTAGCGGGAACGTACATTCAGTACTTC. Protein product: CASSLGLAGTYIQYF.

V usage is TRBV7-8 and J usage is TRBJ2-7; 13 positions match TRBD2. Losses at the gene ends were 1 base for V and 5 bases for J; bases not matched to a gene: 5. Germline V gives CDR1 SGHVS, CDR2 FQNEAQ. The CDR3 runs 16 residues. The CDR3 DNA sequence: TGTGCCAGCAGCTTAGAACTAGCGGGAGGGCCGGACGAGCAGTACTTC. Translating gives CASSLELAGGPDEQYF.

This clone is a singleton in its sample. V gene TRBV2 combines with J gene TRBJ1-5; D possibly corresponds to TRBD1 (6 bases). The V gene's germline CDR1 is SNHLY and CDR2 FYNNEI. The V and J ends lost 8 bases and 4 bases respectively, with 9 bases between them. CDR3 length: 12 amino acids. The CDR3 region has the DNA TGTGCCAGCGCGCAGGGGAATCAGCCCCAGCATTTT. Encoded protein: CASAQGNQPQHF.

The CDR3 DNA sequence: TGCGCCAGCAGCCTTAGCGGGGGGACCCGCACCGGGGAGCTGTTTTTT. Translating gives CASSLSGGTRTGELFF. The J gene is TRBJ2-2, the V gene TRBV5-1; 10 bases align to TRBD2. This CDR3 has 16 amino acids. J was trimmed by 4 bases and V by 4 bases; bases with no gene match: 7. Germline CDR1 reads SGHRS; CDR2 reads YFSETQ.

The CDR3 loop reads CATSDGYGYTF. CDR3 DNA sequence: TGTGCCACCAGTGACGGGTATGGCTACACCTTC. The chain couples TRBV24-1 to TRBJ1-2; no clear D gene. The CDR3 extends over 11 amino acids. Trimming removed 4 bases from V and 5 bases from J, with 4 bases in between. The germline V gene has CDR1 KGHDR and CDR2 SFDVKD.

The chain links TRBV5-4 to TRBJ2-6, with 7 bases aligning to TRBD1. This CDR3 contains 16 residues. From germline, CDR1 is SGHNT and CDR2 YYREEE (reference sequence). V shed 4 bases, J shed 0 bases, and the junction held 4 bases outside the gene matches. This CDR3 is CASSGTASSGANVLTF. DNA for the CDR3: TGTGCCAGCAGCGGGACAGCTAGCTCTGGGGCCAACGTCCTGACTTTC.

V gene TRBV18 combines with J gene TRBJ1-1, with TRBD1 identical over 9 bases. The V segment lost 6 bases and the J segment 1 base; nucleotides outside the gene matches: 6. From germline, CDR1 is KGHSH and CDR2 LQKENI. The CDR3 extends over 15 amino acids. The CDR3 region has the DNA TGTGCCAGCTCGCCAAAACAGGGGGCGAACACTGAAGCTTTCTTT. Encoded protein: CASSPKQGANTEAFF.

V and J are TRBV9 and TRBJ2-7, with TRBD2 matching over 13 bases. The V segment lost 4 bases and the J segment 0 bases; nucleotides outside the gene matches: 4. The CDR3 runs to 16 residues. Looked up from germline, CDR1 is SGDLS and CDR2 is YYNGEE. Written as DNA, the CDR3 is TGTGCCAGCAGCCCTGGGACTAGCGGGATCTCCTACGAGCAGTACTTC. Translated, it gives CASSPGTSGISYEQYF.

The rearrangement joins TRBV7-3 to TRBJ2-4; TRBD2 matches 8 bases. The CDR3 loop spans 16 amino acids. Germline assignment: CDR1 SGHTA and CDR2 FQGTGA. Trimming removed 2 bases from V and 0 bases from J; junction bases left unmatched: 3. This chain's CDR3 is CASSLGAGEAKNIQYF. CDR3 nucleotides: TGTGCCAGCAGCTTAGGAGCGGGAGAAGCCAAAAACATTCAGTACTTC.

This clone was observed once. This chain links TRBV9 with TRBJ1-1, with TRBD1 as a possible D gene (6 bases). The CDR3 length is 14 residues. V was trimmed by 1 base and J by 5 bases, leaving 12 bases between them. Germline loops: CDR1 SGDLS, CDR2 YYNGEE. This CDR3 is CASSVIEGDTEAFF. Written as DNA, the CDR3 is TGTGCCAGCAGCGTAATCGAGGGGGATACTGAAGCTTTCTTT.

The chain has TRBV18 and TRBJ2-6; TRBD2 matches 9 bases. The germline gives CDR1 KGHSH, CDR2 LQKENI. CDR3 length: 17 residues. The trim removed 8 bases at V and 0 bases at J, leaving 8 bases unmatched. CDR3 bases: TGTGCCAGCAGCTTAGCGGGGGTAAACTCTGGGGCCAACGTCCTGACTTTC. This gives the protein CASSLAGVNSGANVLTF.

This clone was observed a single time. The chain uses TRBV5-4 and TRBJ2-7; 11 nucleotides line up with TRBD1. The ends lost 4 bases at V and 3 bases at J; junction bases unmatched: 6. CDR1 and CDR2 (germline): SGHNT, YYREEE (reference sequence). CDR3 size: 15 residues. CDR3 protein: CASSVGTGGYYEQYF. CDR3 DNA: TGTGCCAGCAGCGTTGGGACAGGGGGGTACTACGAGCAGTACTTC.

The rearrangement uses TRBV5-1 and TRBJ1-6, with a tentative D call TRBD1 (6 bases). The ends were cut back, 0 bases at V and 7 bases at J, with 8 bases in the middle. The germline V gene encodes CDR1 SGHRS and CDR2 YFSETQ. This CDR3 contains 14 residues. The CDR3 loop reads CASSLGGHNSPLHF. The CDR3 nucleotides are TGCGCCAGCAGCTTGGGGGGGCACAATTCACCCCTCCACTTT.

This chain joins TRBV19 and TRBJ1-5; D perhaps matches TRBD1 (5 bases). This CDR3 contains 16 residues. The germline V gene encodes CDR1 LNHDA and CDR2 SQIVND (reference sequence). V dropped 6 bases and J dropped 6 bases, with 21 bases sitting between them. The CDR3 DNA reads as TGTGCCAGTAGCTGGGGTACAGGTTCCGTAAGTCAGCCCCAGCATTTT. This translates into CASSWGTGSVSQPQHF. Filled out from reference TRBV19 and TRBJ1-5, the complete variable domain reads DGGITQSPKYLFRKEGQNVTLSCEQNLNHDAMYWYRQDPGQGLRLIYYSQIVNDFQKGDIAEGYSVSREKKESFPLTVTSAQKNPTAFYLCASSWGTGSVSQPQHFGDGTRLSIL.

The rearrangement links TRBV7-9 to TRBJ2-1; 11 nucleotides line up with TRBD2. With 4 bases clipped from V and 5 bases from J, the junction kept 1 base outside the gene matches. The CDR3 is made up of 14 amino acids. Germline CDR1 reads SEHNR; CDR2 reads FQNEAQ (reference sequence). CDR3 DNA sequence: TGTGCCAGCAGCTCGGGACTAGCGGACAATGAGCAGTTCTTC. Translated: CASSSGLADNEQFF. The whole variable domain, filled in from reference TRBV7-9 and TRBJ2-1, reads DTGVSQNPRHKITKRGQNVTFRCDPISEHNRLYWYRQTLGQGPEFLTYFQNEAQLEKSRLLSDRFSAERPKGSFSTLEIQRTEQGDSAMYLCASSSGLADNEQFFGPGTRLTVL.

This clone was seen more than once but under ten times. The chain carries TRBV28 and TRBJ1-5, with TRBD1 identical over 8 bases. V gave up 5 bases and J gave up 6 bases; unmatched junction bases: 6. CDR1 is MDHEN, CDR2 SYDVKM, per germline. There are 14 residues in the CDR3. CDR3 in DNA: TGTGCCAGCAGTAACGCAGGGGGCGTTCAGCCCCAGCATTTT. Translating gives CASSNAGGVQPQHF.

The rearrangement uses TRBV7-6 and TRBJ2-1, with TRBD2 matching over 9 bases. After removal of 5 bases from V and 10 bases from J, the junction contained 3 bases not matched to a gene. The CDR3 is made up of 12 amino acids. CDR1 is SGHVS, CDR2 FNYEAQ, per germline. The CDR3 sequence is CASSGGTSEQFF. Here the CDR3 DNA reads TGTGCCAGCAGCGGCGGGACTAGCGAGCAGTTCTTC.